These T cell receptor beta chains were read from a single sample in a study of blood T cell repertoires in COVID-19. TCRdb's table, derived via immunoSEQ multiplex PCR, lists solely in-frame clones and lacks some. The sample lists about 200,000 clones, roughly 77% seen once, with over 5% in the top ten. What was sequenced was peripheral blood. The receptors were sampled from a woman aged 40-49 years with COVID-19, enrolled during active disease. Both conserved end residues are part of each CDR3. The D gene is left open where the match is weak. Some rows mark clone size as missing; the rest say once, few, many or name a class of expanded clone.

d_call	clone_size	v_call	j_call	cdr3_aa	cdr3_nt
.	.	TRBV7-8	TRBJ2-1	CASSLEIGWGDADNEQFF	TGTGCCAGCAGCTTAGAAATCGGGTGGGGGGACGCAGACAATGAGCAGTTCTTC
TRBD1	few	TRBV18	TRBJ1-1	CASSAGTGSGNTEAFF	TGTGCCAGCTCAGCCGGGACAGGCTCAGGGAACACTGAAGCTTTCTTT
TRBD1	.	TRBV29-1	TRBJ2-5	CSANWDRGLETQYF	TGCAGCGCTAATTGGGACAGGGGGCTGGAGACCCAGTACTTC
.	once	TRBV7-9	TRBJ1-1	CASSFEATEAFF	TGTGCCAGCAGCTTTGAGGCCACTGAAGCTTTCTTT
TRBD1	.	TRBV3-1/TRBV3-2	TRBJ1-4	CASSQAGTGLKKLFF	TGTGCCAGCAGCCAAGCCGGGACAGGGCTTAAAAAACTGTTTTTT
.	once	TRBV4-3	TRBJ1-6	CASSLRSDGENSPLHF	TGCGCCAGCAGCCTCAGGTCGGACGGGGAAAATTCACCCCTCCACTTT
TRBD2	.	TRBV5-1	TRBJ2-3	CASSVSGIGADTQYF	TGCGCCAGCAGCGTTAGCGGGATAGGCGCAGATACGCAGTATTTT
TRBD1	once	TRBV6-6	TRBJ1-1	CASSSGTGKATEAFF	TGTGCCAGCAGCTCAGGGACAGGGAAGGCAACTGAAGCTTTCTTT
TRBD1	.	TRBV2	TRBJ2-2	CASGDRGSGELFF	TGTGCCAGCGGCGACAGGGGGTCCGGGGAGCTGTTTTTT
.	.	TRBV25-1	TRBJ2-7	CASSPGLAYEQYF	TGTGCCAGCAGCCCGGGACTGGCATACGAGCAGTACTTC
.	.	TRBV7-6	TRBJ1-5	CASSLAEGSNQPQHF	TGTGCCAGCAGCTTAGCGGAGGGTAGCAATCAGCCCCAGCATTTT
.	once	TRBV5-1	TRBJ2-3	CASSFSSDTQYF	TGCGCCAGCAGCTTTAGCAGCGATACGCAGTATTTT
TRBD1	.	TRBV9	TRBJ1-2	CASSVGPSGQGYGYTF	TGTGCCAGCAGCGTCGGTCCGTCGGGACAGGGCTATGGCTACACCTTC
.	once	TRBV3-1/TRBV3-2	TRBJ1-5	CASSQGEGVKHF	TGTGCCAGCAGCCAAGGTGAGGGCGTCAAGCATTTT